A selection of T cell receptor beta chains follows, all from one sample in a study of T cell changes during pregnancy in multiple sclerosis. Sequenced by immunoSEQ multiplex PCR; TCRdb stores in-frame clones only, minus some. The sample has around 68,000 clones, 91% seen once. The source was peripheral blood, collected after pregnancy. These TCRs come from a female donor in good health, enrolled as a control in a pregnancy study. Each CDR3 is given with its conserved first and last residue. The D gene is left open where the match is weak. Clone sizes are given selectively: once, few, many, or a class where the clone is expanded.

TRBJ1-3 . . TRBV30 TGTGCCTGGGCCGTGGTGGCAGGAAACACCATATATTTT CAWAVVAGNTIYF
TRBJ2-1 . . TRBV5-5 TGTGCCAGCAGTCAAAATACCGAGTTTTCCTACAATGAGCAGTTCTTC CASSQNTEFSYNEQFF
TRBJ2-1 TRBD1 . TRBV5-8 TGTGCCAGCAGCTTGTTATGGACAGGGAACTACAATGAGCAGTTCTTC CASSLLWTGNYNEQFF
TRBJ2-5 TRBD1 . TRBV4-3 TGCGCCAGCAGCCATCAGCTACAGGGGGCGGGGGAGACCCAGTACTTC CASSHQLQGAGETQYF
TRBJ2-1 . . TRBV7-2 TGTGCCAGCAGCTTAGACTACCGGGGTGGTGAGCAGTTCTTC CASSLDYRGGEQFF
TRBJ2-1 . . TRBV6-1 TGTGCCAGCTTACAGGGTCGTCCAGACAATGAGCAGTTCTTC CASLQGRPDNEQFF
TRBJ2-7 . . TRBV4-3 TGCGCCAGCAGCGAAAGGGAACAGGAGTCCTACGAGCAGTACTTC CASSEREQESYEQYF
TRBJ1-1 . . TRBV7-2 TGTGCCAGCACCTGGGGGGGGACTGAAGCTTTCTTT CASTWGGTEAFF
TRBJ2-5 TRBD2 . TRBV27 TGTGCCAGCAGAGGACTAGCGAGCGTAGAGACCCAGTACTTC CASRGLASVETQYF
TRBJ2-1 . . TRBV11-3 TGTGCCAGCAGCGCAGAGGAGGAGGGATGGATGGGCTACAATGAGCAGTTCTTC CASSAEEEGWMGYNEQFF
TRBJ2-7 TRBD1 once TRBV10-3 TGTGCCATCAGTGATTTCTCTCCGGGACAGGGCTACGAGCAGTACTTC CAISDFSPGQGYEQYF
TRBJ2-3 TRBD1 . TRBV5-4 TGTGCCAGCAGTCCTGAGGGGGCAGGGGCAACTAGCACAGATACGCAGTATTTT CASSPEGAGATSTDTQYF
TRBJ1-2 . . TRBV19 TGTGCCAGTAGTGTCGGACTACGCTATGGCTACACCTTC CASSVGLRYGYTF
TRBJ1-5 TRBD1 . TRBV12-5 TGTGCTAGTGCCGGGACAGGCGGCAATCAGCCCCAGCATTTT CASAGTGGNQPQHF
TRBJ1-1 . . TRBV5-1 TGCGCCAGCAGCTTGGACTCCTCGAACACTGAAGCTTTCTTT CASSLDSSNTEAFF
TRBJ1-2 . once TRBV11-1 TGTGCCAGCAGCGAAGGACAGTATGGCTACACCTTC CASSEGQYGYTF
TRBJ2-5 . . TRBV7-2 TGTGCCAGCATCAAGACGGAGGCACAAGAGACCCAGTACTTC CASIKTEAQETQYF
TRBJ1-2 . . TRBV4-3 TGCGCCAGCAGCCAAGTTGGCAGGGAAATCGGTGGCTACACCTTC CASSQVGREIGGYTF
TRBJ2-7 . . TRBV5-1 TGCGCCAGCAGCTTGCAGGTTTTACAGCCTTATAGCTCCTACGAGCAGTACTTC CASSLQVLQPYSSYEQYF
TRBJ2-7 . . TRBV19 TGTGCCAGTAGTTCTTACGGCTACGAGCAGTACTTC CASSSYGYEQYF
TRBJ2-7 TRBD1 . TRBV7-9 TGTGCCAGCAGATCCGGACAGGGCTACGAGCAGTACTTC CASRSGQGYEQYF
TRBJ1-3 . . TRBV25-1 TGTGCCAGCAGTGAATATAAGGGCAGGGCCGTCTCTGGAAACACCATATATTTT CASSEYKGRAVSGNTIYF
TRBJ2-3 . . TRBV6-1 TGTGCCAGCAGGCCTGGCGGGGGCACAGATACGCAGTATTTT CASRPGGGTDTQYF
TRBJ2-5 . . TRBV14 TGTGCCAGCAGCCAAGATCGCGGAGGGGTTGTCCAAGAGACCCAGTACTTC CASSQDRGGVVQETQYF
TRBJ2-2 . few TRBV29-1 TGCAGCGTCCGCCTATTTAACACCGGGGAGCTGTTTTTT CSVRLFNTGELFF
TRBJ1-1 . . TRBV7-9 TGTGCCAGCAGCCCTGACAGTCTCGAAGCTTTCTTT CASSPDSLEAFF
TRBJ1-1 . . TRBV5-6 TGTGCCAGCAGCCTATTTGGGGGGAGGACTGAAGCTTTCTTT CASSLFGGRTEAFF
TRBJ2-7 TRBD2 . TRBV13 TGTGCCAGCAGCGCTACTAGCGGGGGGAACTCCTACGAGCAGTACTTC CASSATSGGNSYEQYF
TRBJ1-2 TRBD1 . TRBV5-4 TGTGCCAGCAGCCCGGGGACAGGGGATGGCTACACCTTC CASSPGTGDGYTF
TRBJ1-2 . . TRBV19 TGTGCCAGTAGTAACCCACAGGGTCACGGGGGCTACACCTTC CASSNPQGHGGYTF
TRBJ1-1 . . TRBV7-3 TGTGCCAGCAGCTTAAGTTCAGGGGTGAACACTGAAGCTTTCTTT CASSLSSGVNTEAFF
TRBJ1-2 TRBD1 once TRBV30 TGTGCCTGGTCGTCGGGACAGGGATATGGCTACACCTTC CAWSSGQGYGYTF
TRBJ1-5 TRBD1 . TRBV18 TGTGCCAGCTCCCCAGGGGGCAGGAATCAGCCCCAGCATTTT CASSPGGRNQPQHF
TRBJ2-7 TRBD1 . TRBV20-1 TGCAGTGCTCGGGACAGGGAGATCGCGTACTTC CSARDREIAYF
TRBJ1-3 . . TRBV19 TGTGCCACCCGTCTATTATCTGGAAACACCATATATTTT CATRLLSGNTIYF
TRBJ2-7 TRBD1 . TRBV5-5 TGTGCCAGCATGCGGACAGGGGAAGCCTACGAGCAGTACTTC CASMRTGEAYEQYF
TRBJ1-5 TRBD1 . TRBV10-3 TGTGCCACCCAAGGGACAGGGGGCGCAGGTCAGCCCCAGCATTTT CATQGTGGAGQPQHF
TRBJ2-7 . . TRBV30 TGTGCCTGGAGTGTTCCCTGGAACTACGAGCAGTGCTTC CAWSVPWNYEQCF
TRBJ2-1 . . TRBV7-9 TGTGCCAGCAGCTTGCCAGGGTTGCCTCACAATCTGAATGAGCAGTTCTTC CASSLPGLPHNLNEQFF
TRBJ1-2 . . TRBV11-3 TGTGCCATATATACAGCCGACGGCGGCTACACCTTC CAIYTADGGYTF
TRBJ1-5 . . TRBV2 TGTGCCAGCAGTGAATCCCCCAGGGTCAATCAGCCCCAGCATTTT CASSESPRVNQPQHF
TRBJ2-7 TRBD1 . TRBV6-5 TGTGCCAGCACCACCGGGACAGCGGACTACGAGCAGTACTTC CASTTGTADYEQYF
TRBJ2-3 TRBD1 . TRBV6-4 TGTGCCAGCAGTAAGGGGGCCAGCACAGATACGCAGTATTTT CASSKGASTDTQYF
TRBJ1-2 . . TRBV5-5 TGTGCCAGCAGCTTGGCCAAGAGGACAACTAACTATGGCTACACCTTC CASSLAKRTTNYGYTF
TRBJ1-1 . . TRBV6-6 TGTGCCAGCAGTTACTTATCAGGTGGAGAAGCTTTCTTT CASSYLSGGEAFF
TRBJ1-5 . . TRBV4-3 TGCGCCAGCAGCCAAGATGCCGGGAGAGGCAATCAGCCCCAGCATTTT CASSQDAGRGNQPQHF
TRBJ1-1 . . TRBV30 TGTGCCTGGACCCCAAGAGGGTCTGAAGCTTTCTTT CAWTPRGSEAFF
TRBJ2-6 . . TRBV9 TGTGCCAGCAGCGCCAACAGGGCCGGGGCCAACGTCCTGACTTTC CASSANRAGANVLTF
TRBJ2-7 . . TRBV6-5 TGTGCCAGCAGTTCGGGTGTAGACGAGCAGTACTTC CASSSGVDEQYF
TRBJ2-3 . . TRBV7-3 TGTGCCAGCAGCTCCCTCGGAGTGACAGATACGCAGTATTTT CASSSLGVTDTQYF
TRBJ1-4 TRBD1 . TRBV7-9 TGTGCCAGCAGTTCAACAGGGGAAGGAGGGAATGAAAAACTGTTTTTT CASSSTGEGGNEKLFF
TRBJ2-7 TRBD1 . TRBV10-3 TGTGCCACCGCCTTAACGGGACAGGGGTCCTACGAGCAGTACTTC CATALTGQGSYEQYF
TRBJ1-5 . . TRBV15 TGTGCCACCAGCAGAAACTGGCAGGTTAGCAATCAGCCCCAGCATTTT CATSRNWQVSNQPQHF
TRBJ2-3 . . TRBV7-7 TGTGCCAGCAGCTTAGGGGGACACGGCACAGATACGCAGTATTTT CASSLGGHGTDTQYF
TRBJ1-2 . few TRBV30 TGTGCCTGGCGGTATACAGCTGGTGAGGGCTACACCTTC CAWRYTAGEGYTF
TRBJ2-5 TRBD1 . TRBV5-5 TGTGCCAGCACCCTATCGACAGGGGCCCTGGAGACCCAGTACTTC CASTLSTGALETQYF
TRBJ1-5 . . TRBV6-4 TGTGCCAGCAGTGAACAGGCTAATCAGCCCCAGCATTTT CASSEQANQPQHF